This T cell receptor beta chain was obtained from a study of T cell responses to AZD1222 COVID-19 vaccine. Findings and limits, study-wide: Dominant at 160-218 and 743-854, vaccine-associated CD4 TCRs also spanned spike. The study found Spike-specific TCR breadth and depth rose after two AZD1222 doses. Reportedly, nearly half the spike-specific TCRs target unmutated variant regions. Sampling captured repertoires only after the peak T cell response.

Germline V gene sequence: CDR1 SGHRS, CDR2 YFSETQ. This CDR3 is 17 amino acids long. Trimming left V 3 bases short and J 0 bases short, with 15 bases between. Turning to this clone: Its antigen remains unknown.

Using immunoSEQ multiplex PCR, the repertoire was profiled, and TCRdb retains in-frame clones only, with some absent. This sample has about 180,000 clones; around 94% occur once, and the top ten carry 1.5% to 2%. V gene TRBV5-1 combines with J gene TRBJ1-4; no clear D gene. This TCR was recovered from an adult who received the AZD1222 COVID-19 vaccine. This sample comprised peripheral blood, obtained 28 days after the second AZD1222 dose. CDR3: CASSSGLTFATNEKLFF. In DNA form, the CDR3 reads TGCGCCAGCAGCTCGGGCCTCACTTTCGCAACTAATGAAAAACTGTTTTTT. Full variable domain (remainder filled in from reference TRBV5-1 and TRBJ1-4): KAGVTQTPRYLIKTRGQQVTLSCSPISGHRSVSWYQQTPGQGLQFLFEYFSETQRNKGNFPGRFSGRQFSNSRSEMNVSTLELGDSALYLCASSSGLTFATNEKLFFGSGTQLSVL.